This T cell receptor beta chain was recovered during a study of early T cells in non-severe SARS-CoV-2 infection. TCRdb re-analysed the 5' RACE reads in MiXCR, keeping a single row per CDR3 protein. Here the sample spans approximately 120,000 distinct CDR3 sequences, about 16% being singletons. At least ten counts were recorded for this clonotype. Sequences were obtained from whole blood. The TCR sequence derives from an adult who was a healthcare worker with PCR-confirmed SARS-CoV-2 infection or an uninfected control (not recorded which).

The CDR3 coding sequence is TGCGCCAGCAGCCAAGGACTCGGACTAGGGACGGAGACCCAGTACTTC. Its translation is CASSQGLGLGTETQYF. The chain combines TRBV4-1 with TRBJ2-5; 7 bases are a match to TRBD2. Trimming took 1 base from V and 5 from J; bases not matched to a gene: 10. CDR1 and CDR2 from the germline V gene are MGHRA and YSYEKL. The CDR3 length is 16 residues.